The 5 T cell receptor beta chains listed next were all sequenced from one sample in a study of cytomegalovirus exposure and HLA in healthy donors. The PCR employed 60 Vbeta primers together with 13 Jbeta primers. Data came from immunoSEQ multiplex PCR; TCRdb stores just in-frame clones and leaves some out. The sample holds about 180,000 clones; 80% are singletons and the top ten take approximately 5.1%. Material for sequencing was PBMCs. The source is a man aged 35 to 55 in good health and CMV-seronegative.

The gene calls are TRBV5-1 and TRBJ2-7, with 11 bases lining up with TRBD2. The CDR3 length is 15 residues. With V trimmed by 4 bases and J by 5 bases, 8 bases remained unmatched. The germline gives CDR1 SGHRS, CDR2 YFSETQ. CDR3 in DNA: TGCGCCAGCAGCGTGCTGACTAGCGGGGATAACGAGCAGTACTTC. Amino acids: CASSVLTSGDNEQYF.

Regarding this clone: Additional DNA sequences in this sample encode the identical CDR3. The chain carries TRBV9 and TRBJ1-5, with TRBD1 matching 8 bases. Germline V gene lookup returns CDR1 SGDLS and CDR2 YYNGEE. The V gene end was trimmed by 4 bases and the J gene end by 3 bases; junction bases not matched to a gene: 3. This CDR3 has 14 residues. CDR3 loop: CASSPGQDNQPQHF. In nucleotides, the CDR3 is TGTGCCAGCAGCCCGGGACAGGACAATCAGCCCCAGCATTTT.

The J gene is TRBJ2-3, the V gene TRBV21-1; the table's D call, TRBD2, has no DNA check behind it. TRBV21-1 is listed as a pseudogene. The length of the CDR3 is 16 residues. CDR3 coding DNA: TGTGCCAGCAGCACAATAGCGGGAGTAAGGACAGATACGCAGTATTTT. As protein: CASSTIAGVRTDTQYF.

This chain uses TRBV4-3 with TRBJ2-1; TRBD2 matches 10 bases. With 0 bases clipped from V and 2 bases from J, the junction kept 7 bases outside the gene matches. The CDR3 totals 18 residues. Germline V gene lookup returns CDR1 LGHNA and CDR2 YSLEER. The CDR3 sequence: CASSQDSSGGTTYNEQFF. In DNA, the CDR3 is TGCGCCAGCAGCCAAGATTCTAGCGGGGGCACAACCTACAATGAGCAGTTCTTC.

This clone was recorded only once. In DNA, the CDR3 is TGTGCCAGCAGTGAAGCTTTCCGGACAGGGAGGTATGGCTACACCTTC. It yields the protein CASSEAFRTGRYGYTF. The chain is built from TRBV25-1 and TRBJ1-2; 8 bases are a match to TRBD1. CDR3 size: 16 residues. Germline V CDR1 and CDR2: MGHDK, SYGVNS. The ends lost 2 bases at V and 5 bases at J; junction bases unmatched: 10.